This TCR beta chain was captured in a study of T cells after yellow fever vaccination. Study-wide context: Preparing low-cell-number fractions relied on SMART-Seq v4 Ultra Low Input. Regarding the study as a whole: Among primary-vaccination clones, most reappeared after the booster, at roughly 95% for CD4 and around 91% for CD8.

The CDR3 has 12 amino acids. The V end lost 1 base, the J end lost 7 bases, and 5 bases lay between the germline ends. Germline lookup yields CDR1 SEHNR and CDR2 FQNEAQ (reference sequence). 5'RACE template switching produced TCR cDNA carrying a universal primer site and UMIs. Using its own MiXCR run on the 5' RACE reads, TCRdb lists one record per CDR3 protein. There are hundreds of thousands of distinct CDR3 sequences in the sample; about 4% occur only once, and about 26% lies in the top ten. In the case of this clonotype: Its target is not known.

Here the sequenced sample was PBMCs, taken 5 days after the yellow fever booster vaccination. The rearrangement joins TRBV7-9 to TRBJ1-5; D gene ambiguous. This TCR derives from a young man who received the YFV17D yellow fever vaccine. The CDR3 spells CASSLDRQPQHF. For the CDR3, the DNA is TGTGCCAGCAGCTTAGACCGGCAGCCCCAGCATTTT.